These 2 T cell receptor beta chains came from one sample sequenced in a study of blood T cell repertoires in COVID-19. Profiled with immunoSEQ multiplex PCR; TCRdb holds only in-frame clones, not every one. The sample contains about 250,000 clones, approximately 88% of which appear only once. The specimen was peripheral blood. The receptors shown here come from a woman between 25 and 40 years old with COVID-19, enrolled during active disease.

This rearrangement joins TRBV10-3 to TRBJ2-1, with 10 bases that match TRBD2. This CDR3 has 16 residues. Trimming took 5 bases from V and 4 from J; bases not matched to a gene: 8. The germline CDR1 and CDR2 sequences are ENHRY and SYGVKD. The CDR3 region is CAISQVAGGLYNEQFF. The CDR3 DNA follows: TGTGCCATCAGTCAGGTAGCGGGGGGCTTATACAATGAGCAGTTCTTC.

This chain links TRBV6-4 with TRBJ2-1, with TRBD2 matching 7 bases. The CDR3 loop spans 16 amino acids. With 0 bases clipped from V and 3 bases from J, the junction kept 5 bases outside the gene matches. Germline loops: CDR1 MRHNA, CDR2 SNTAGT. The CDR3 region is CASSDSSAGDYNEQFF. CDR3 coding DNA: TGTGCCAGCAGTGACTCCTCCGCGGGAGACTACAATGAGCAGTTCTTC.